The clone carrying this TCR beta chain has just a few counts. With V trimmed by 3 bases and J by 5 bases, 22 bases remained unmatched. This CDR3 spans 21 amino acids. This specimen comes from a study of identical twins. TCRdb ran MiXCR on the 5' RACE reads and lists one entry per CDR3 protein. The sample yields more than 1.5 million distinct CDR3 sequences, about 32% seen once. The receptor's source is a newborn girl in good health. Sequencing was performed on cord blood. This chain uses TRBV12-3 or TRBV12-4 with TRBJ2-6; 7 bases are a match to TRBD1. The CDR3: CASSFRQGSRAGSNWANVLTF. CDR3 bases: TGTGCCAGCAGTTTTCGACAGGGCAGTAGAGCAGGTTCCAACTGGGCCAACGTCCTGACTTTC.